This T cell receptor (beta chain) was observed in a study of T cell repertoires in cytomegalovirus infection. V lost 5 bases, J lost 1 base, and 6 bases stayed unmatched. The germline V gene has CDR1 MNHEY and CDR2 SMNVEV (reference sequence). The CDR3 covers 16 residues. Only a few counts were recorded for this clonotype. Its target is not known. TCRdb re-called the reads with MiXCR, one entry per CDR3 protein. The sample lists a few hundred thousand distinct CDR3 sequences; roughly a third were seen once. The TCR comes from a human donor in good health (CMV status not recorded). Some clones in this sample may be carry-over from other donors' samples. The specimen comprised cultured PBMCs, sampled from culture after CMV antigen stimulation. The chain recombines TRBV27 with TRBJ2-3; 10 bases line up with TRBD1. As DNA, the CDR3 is TGTGCCAGCAGTCCCGGGACAGGGGTCGGCACAGATACGCAGTATTTT. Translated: CASSPGTGVGTDTQYF.